The clone carrying this T cell receptor beta chain occurred a few times. The target antigen is unknown. The entry originates in a study of yellow fever vaccine responses in identical twins. The CDR3 is 12 residues long. Germline loops: CDR1 SQVTM, CDR2 ANQGSEA. The germline V and J ends were trimmed by 7 bases and 11 bases, with 20 bases remaining between them. Each CDR3 protein gets one entry after TCRdb re-called the RT-PCR reads with MiXCR. The repertoire holds about 18,000 distinct CDR3 sequences, 61% seen once, with less than 9.5% in the top ten. Findings and caveats of the study: Twins' vaccine T cell responses reportedly seemed partly convergent and partly personalized.

V gene TRBV29-1 combines with J gene TRBJ1-1, with D perhaps TRBD1 (6 bases). The sequence was obtained from a woman aged 18-29 years who received the yellow fever vaccine. The sequencing used T cells from blood (PBMCs), unsorted or a sorted subset (not recorded which), collected before or after yellow fever vaccination (not recorded which). CDR3 DNA sequence: TGCAGCGCCCTGGTCAGGGGTGTATCGGCTTTCTTT. Its translation: CSALVRGVSAFF.